Included here is one T cell receptor (beta chain) sequence, with context. Method: immunoSEQ multiplex PCR; TCRdb's copy keeps in-frame clones and lacks some. The repertoire holds 100,000 to 150,000 clones, with under 90% as singletons. The data are from a study of cytomegalovirus exposure and HLA in healthy donors. Germline V gives CDR1 LNHDA, CDR2 SQIVND (reference sequence). The CDR3 loop spans 14 amino acids. Trimming left V 11 bases short and J 2 bases short, with 16 bases between. The genes are TRBV19 and TRBJ2-1, with D perhaps TRBD2 (6 bases). This sequence was found in a young woman in good health and CMV-seronegative. The specimen sequenced was PBMCs. The CDR3 spells CASQRAGPYNEQFF. CDR3 nucleotide sequence: TGTGCCTCTCAGCGGGCAGGCCCCTACAATGAGCAGTTCTTC.